These 20 T cell receptor beta chains came from one sample sequenced in a study of blood T cell repertoires in COVID-19. Sequenced by immunoSEQ multiplex PCR; TCRdb stores in-frame clones only, minus some. The table lists some 100,000 clones, about 88% of them singletons. Sequencing was done on a sample of peripheral blood. The receptors derive from a young man in a cohort sampled during active COVID-19.

The chain uses TRBV7-2 and TRBJ1-2; D is undetermined. This CDR3 contains 13 residues. The V end was cut by 0 bases, the J end by 4 bases, with 6 bases between. The germline CDR1 and CDR2 sequences are SGHTA and FQGNSA. The CDR3 nucleotides are TGTGCCAGCAGCTTAGCGAACAGCTATGGCTACACCTTC. This sequence encodes CASSLANSYGYTF. Drawing the rest from reference TRBV7-2 and TRBJ1-2, the complete variable domain is GAGVSQSPSNKVTEKGKDVELRCDPISGHTALYWYRQSLGQGLEFLIYFQGNSAPDKSGLPSDRFSAERTGGSVSTLTIQRTQQEDSAVYLCASSLANSYGYTFGSGTRLTVV.

This rearrangement joins TRBV28 to TRBJ1-1; weak D call: TRBD1 (6 bases). The CDR3 is made up of 13 amino acids. V lost 6 bases, J lost 0 bases, and 8 bases lay in between. Germline V gene lookup returns CDR1 MDHEN and CDR2 SYDVKM. This CDR3 reads CASSGQLNTEAFF. As DNA, the CDR3 is TGTGCCAGCAGCGGACAGTTGAACACTGAAGCTTTCTTT. The full variable domain, completed using reference TRBV28 and TRBJ1-1, is DVKVTQSSRYLVKRTGEKVFLECVQDMDHENMFWYRQDPGLGLRLIYFSYDVKMKEKGDIPEGYSVSREKKERFSLILESASTNQTSMYLCASSGQLNTEAFFGQGTRLTVV.

In DNA, the CDR3 is TGTGCCAGCAGCCCGGGACAGGGATCGGTAGCTTTCTTT. Encoded protein: CASSPGQGSVAFF. The V and J genes are TRBV5-4 and TRBJ1-1, with TRBD1 matching 9 bases. CDR1 and CDR2 (germline): SGHNT, YYREEE (reference sequence). The trim removed 4 bases at V and 10 bases at J, leaving 8 bases unmatched. CDR3 length: 13 amino acids.

This clone was counted a single time. The chain employs TRBV29-1 and TRBJ1-4; no reliable D call. Trimming shortened V by 4 bases and J by 8 bases, and 5 bases separated the two germline ends. The CDR3 sequence is 10 residues long. Germline V CDR1 and CDR2: SQVTM, ANQGSEA. In DNA, the CDR3 is TGCAGCGTTGGGGAGGAAAAACTGTTTTTT. It translates to CSVGEEKLFF.

This clone is a singleton in its sample. This chain connects TRBV18 to TRBJ1-2; D is uncertain. Germline assignment: CDR1 KGHSH and CDR2 LQKENI. V was clipped by 3 bases and J by 2 bases, with 22 bases between them. The CDR3 is 18 residues long. CDR3 sequence reads: CASSPRVAGNAANYGYTF. The CDR3, as DNA: TGTGCCAGCTCACCTCGGGTGGCCGGGAACGCCGCAAACTATGGCTACACCTTC.

V usage is TRBV5-1 and J usage is TRBJ2-7; TRBD2 might be the D (5 bases). The ends were cut back, 3 bases at V and 2 bases at J, with 12 bases in the middle. The CDR3 is 14 residues long. The germline V gene encodes CDR1 SGHRS and CDR2 YFSETQ. CDR3 region: CASSSSGVTYEQYF. CDR3 in DNA: TGCGCCAGCAGCTCATCCGGGGTAACCTACGAGCAGTACTTC.

This sequence joins TRBV5-4 and TRBJ2-5, with a tentative D call TRBD2 (7 bases). The CDR3 spans 15 residues. Germline CDR1 is SGHNT and CDR2 is YYREEE (reference sequence). The V end lost 0 bases, the J end lost 2 bases, and 11 bases lay between the germline ends. CDR3 sequence reads: CASSLAGGRQETQYF. The CDR3 DNA sequence: TGTGCCAGCAGCTTGGCCGGGGGGCGGCAAGAGACCCAGTACTTC.

The V and J genes are TRBV19 and TRBJ2-6; possibly TRBD1 for D (5 bases). The CDR3 spans 15 residues. Trimming left V 2 bases short and J 4 bases short, with 9 bases between. CDR1 and CDR2 from the germline V gene are LNHDA and SQIVND (reference sequence). The CDR3 nucleotides are TGTGCCAGTAGTATAATAGGGGCCGGGGCCAACGTCCTGACTTTC. This codes for CASSIIGAGANVLTF.

This sequence joins TRBV12-3 or TRBV12-4 and TRBJ1-1; the D gene is possibly TRBD1 (5 bases). V was shortened by 3 bases and J by 6 bases, with 11 bases between the two germline ends. This CDR3 has 13 amino acids. This CDR3 reads CASSLVGEAEAFF. The CDR3 DNA follows: TGTGCCAGCAGTTTGGTGGGGGAGGCTGAAGCTTTCTTT.

The CDR3 sequence is CASSLGRPLREQYF. The CDR3 DNA sequence: TGTGCCAGCAGCTTGGGGCGGCCCCTCCGGGAGCAGTACTTC. The V gene is TRBV5-6, the J gene TRBJ2-7, with D unresolved. V was cut by 0 bases and J by 7 bases, with 14 bases left in between. The CDR3 covers 14 residues. CDR1 and CDR2 (germline): SGHDT, YYEEEE.

This chain connects TRBV5-1 to TRBJ1-3; 7 bases are a match to TRBD1. Trimming cost V 2 bases and J 2 bases; bases outside gene matches: 4. The CDR3 consists of 15 residues. Germline loops: CDR1 SGHRS, CDR2 YFSETQ. The CDR3 protein is CASSFEGAPGNTIYF. The CDR3 nucleotides read TGCGCCAGCAGCTTTGAGGGGGCGCCTGGAAACACCATATATTTT.

This chain connects TRBV24-1 to TRBJ2-5; no definite D call. The CDR3 loop spans 12 amino acids. Germline assignment: CDR1 KGHDR and CDR2 SFDVKD. V was clipped by 4 bases and J by 5 bases, with 7 bases between them. This CDR3 reads CATSDPRETQYF. In DNA form, the CDR3 reads TGTGCCACCAGTGACCCGAGGGAGACCCAGTACTTC.

The chain combines TRBV14 with TRBJ2-5; 7 nucleotides agree with TRBD1. V shed 0 bases and J 1 base; nucleotides not matched to a gene: 2. The CDR3 contains 15 residues. CDR1 is SGHDN, CDR2 FVKESK, per germline. CDR3 nucleotide sequence: TGTGCCAGCAGCCAAGATCCAGGGGGCCAAGAGACCCAGTACTTC. This translates into CASSQDPGGQETQYF.

The chain recombines TRBV19 with TRBJ2-1; TRBD1 matches 7 bases. After removal of 4 bases from V and 3 bases from J, the junction contained 6 bases not matched to a gene. There are 15 residues in the CDR3. Germline loops: CDR1 LNHDA, CDR2 SQIVND (reference sequence). Here the CDR3 reads CASSTSGTVYNEQFF. The CDR3 nucleotides are TGTGCCAGTAGTACCTCCGGGACAGTCTACAATGAGCAGTTCTTC.

V usage is TRBV6-5 and J usage is TRBJ2-2; TRBD1 matches at 7 bases. J was trimmed by 0 bases and V by 6 bases; bases with no gene match: 1. Germline V lookup: CDR1 MNHEY, CDR2 SVGAGI. This CDR3 comprises 14 residues. The CDR3 is CASSQGANTGELFF. DNA of the CDR3: TGTGCCAGCAGCCAGGGGGCGAACACCGGGGAGCTGTTTTTT.

V gene TRBV1 combines with J gene TRBJ2-3; TRBD2 is the table's D call, not checked against the DNA. TRBV1 is a recognized pseudogene. The CDR3 has 17 residues. CDR3 DNA: TGCACCAGCAGCCATGGTAGCGGGGGGGCGGTCACAGATACGCAGTATTTT. Its translation is CTSSHGSGGAVTDTQYF.

The CDR3: CASTGGPSPYEQYF. CDR3 coding DNA: TGTGCCAGTACTGGCGGCCCAAGCCCCTACGAGCAGTACTTC. This sequence joins TRBV19 and TRBJ2-7; D gene unclear. In germline, CDR1 is LNHDA, CDR2 SQIVND (reference sequence). V was clipped by 7 bases and J by 2 bases, with 15 bases between them. This CDR3 has 14 residues.

The rearrangement joins TRBV3-1 (or the pseudogene TRBV3-2) to TRBJ2-2, with D possibly being TRBD1 (6 bases). CDR1 LGHDT and CDR2 YNNKEL come from the germline V gene (reference sequence). V lost 3 bases to trimming and J lost 5 bases, with 16 bases between them. The CDR3 totals 16 residues. The CDR3 sequence is CASSQKRQVRTGELFF. The CDR3 DNA reads TGTGCCAGCAGCCAGAAAAGACAGGTCAGGACCGGGGAGCTGTTTTTT.

V usage is TRBV24-1 and J usage is TRBJ1-1, with TRBD1 matching 8 bases. Germline CDR1 KGHDR, CDR2 SFDVKD. The CDR3 runs 16 residues. The junction had 10 bases not matched to a gene; V was cut back by 8 bases and J by 0 bases. For the CDR3, the DNA is TGTGCCACCACAGGGGGCCTATGTCCTATGAACACTGAAGCTTTCTTT. Translation gives CATTGGLCPMNTEAFF.

The chain links TRBV9 to TRBJ2-1, with 10 bases matching TRBD1. CDR1 SGDLS and CDR2 YYNGEE come from the germline V gene. The CDR3 has 15 residues. After removal of 6 bases from V and 7 bases from J, the junction contained 10 bases not matched to a gene. This CDR3 is CASTPGTGDMNEQFF. In DNA form, the CDR3 reads TGTGCCAGCACCCCCGGGACAGGGGATATGAATGAGCAGTTCTTC.